This T cell receptor beta chain appears in the sequencing data of a study of T-cell reconstitution after alpha-beta-depleted transplantation in children (dated by TCRdb to 2016 to 2017). For context, the study as a whole: Using TCR repertoire profiling, the study followed T-cell immune reconstitution in a quantitative way in children after TCRalphabeta/CD19-depleted allogeneic hematopoietic cell transplantation.

Summary of the overall study and its limitations: The apparently early recovery of alphabetaT-cell counts about two months after transplant reportedly depended on only several hundred rapidly expanded clones that came from non-depleted graft cells. The high TCRbeta diversity at day 60 in some patients was ascribed to recipient T cells and intrathymic progenitors that had survived conditioning. The frequencies of hyperexpanded clones fell over the following months, and after one year, T-cell counts and TCRbeta diversity were mostly attributed to newly produced T cells.

This clonotype was seen ten or more times. Its antigen is unknown. No much larger clone exists at a distance of one base, and base qualities are not known. The treatment or condition label, read with the paper, signifies: allogeneic hematopoietic cell transplantation with graft depleted of TCRalphabeta T cells and CD19 B cells. The children who served as transplant recipients had been given grafts of TCRalphabeta/CD19-depleted allogeneic hematopoietic cells. Germline trimming: 1 base from V, 5 bases from J; junction bases outside gene matches: 6. CDR1 is given as DFQATT and CDR2 as SNEGSKA, both from the germline V gene (reference sequence). Reading from cysteine to phenylalanine, the CDR3 counts 15 amino acids. Kept here is only the CDR3 DNA, which spans 45 bases and is read in frame from base 1. Library generation was performed with PCR. The sequencer listed for this sample is Illumina HiSeq 2500. TCR library preparation used molecular barcoding, with unique molecular identifiers applied to normalize quantification of the TCRbeta repertoire. The public reads were reanalyzed by TCRdb: fastp trimming at Q25, MiXCR alignment, in-frame beta chains only. Rows merge per CDR3 protein into single entries with the most common DNA and genes. For this sample the table gives 60,000 to 100,000 distinct CDR3 sequences, of which less than 20% were detected only once. The ten largest clones capture 45% to 55% of the sample.

Sequences were derived from PBMCs, mostly from graft donor cells, sampled 360 days after TCRalphabeta/CD19-depleted stem cell transplant. The sequence was collected from a male patient aged 2 to 10 who had a stem cell transplant for acute lymphoblastic leukemia, so the T cells may come from the graft donor. The chain uses TRBV20-1 and TRBJ2-3; TRBD2 matches 10 bases in the middle. The CDR3 loop reads CSARVAGGVRDTQYF. The nucleotide sequence reads as follows: TGCAGTGCTAGAGTAGCGGGAGGCGTAAGAGATACGCAGTATTTT.